This T cell receptor (beta chain) was sequenced during a study of blood T cell repertoires in COVID-19. The germline CDR1 and CDR2 sequences are SGHDT and YYEEEE. The CDR3 is made up of 15 amino acids. The germline V and J ends were trimmed by 0 bases and 1 base, with 10 bases remaining between them. In the study's own analysis: Amplifying reference gene primers gave estimates of nucleated cell counts. TCRdb's copy holds only in-frame clones and misses some; the assay was immunoSEQ multiplex PCR. V and J calls and clone size are as listed in that table; D and trimming were resolved from the DNA. Among 250,000 to 300,000 clones listed, around four fifths were seen once.

This sequence originates from a man aged 55 to 70 who had recovered from COVID-19. The specimen sequenced was peripheral blood. This rearrangement joins TRBV5-6 to TRBJ1-2; D ambiguous. The CDR3 sequence: CASSLGRGFNYGYTF. Here the CDR3 DNA reads TGTGCCAGCAGCTTGGGTCGGGGATTTAACTATGGCTACACCTTC.